The clone carrying this T cell receptor (beta chain) was seen more than once but under ten times. TCRdb reprocessed the RACE reads via MiXCR and lists one record per CDR3 protein. The sample includes more than 70,000 distinct CDR3 sequences, about 9% of them seen just once. Time point in this sample: pre-sensitization, week 0. Treatment described: therapeutic diphenylcyclopropenone sensitization with weekly scalp DPC. The sample originates from a study of human T cells and chemical hapten exposure. In the study overall: Sensitization was performed using 2% DPC on a 2 cm by 2 cm upper inner arm skin site. After 6 days, upper back 0.01% DPC patch tests were scored.

V lost 5 bases to trimming and J lost 4 bases; unmatched junction nucleotides: 10. CDR3 length: 17 residues. The origin of this receptor is a man aged 40-49 years with alopecia areata. Some clones in this sample may be carry-over from other donors' samples. The chain is built from TRBV12-3 or TRBV12-4 and TRBJ2-5; 13 nucleotides match TRBD2. The specimen comprised whole blood, sampled in connection with sensitization to the hapten diphenylcyclopropenone (DPC). The CDR3 bases are TGTGCCAGCAGTCTGGGACTAGCGGGACCCGCCGGAGAGACCCAGTACTTC. Translated: CASSLGLAGPAGETQYF.